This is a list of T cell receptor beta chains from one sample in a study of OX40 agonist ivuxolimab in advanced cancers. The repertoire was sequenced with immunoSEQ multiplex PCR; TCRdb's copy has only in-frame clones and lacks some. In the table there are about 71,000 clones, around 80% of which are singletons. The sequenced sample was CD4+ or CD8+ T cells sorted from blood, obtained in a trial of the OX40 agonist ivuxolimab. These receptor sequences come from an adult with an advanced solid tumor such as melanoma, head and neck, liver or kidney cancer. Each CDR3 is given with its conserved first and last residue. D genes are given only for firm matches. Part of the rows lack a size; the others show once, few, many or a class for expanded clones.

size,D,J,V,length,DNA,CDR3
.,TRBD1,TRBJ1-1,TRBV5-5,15,TGTGCCAGCAGCCTCGGACAGGGGAGGTTTAATGAAGCTTTCTTT,CASSLGQGRFNEAFF
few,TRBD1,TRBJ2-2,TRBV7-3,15,TGTGCCAGCAGCGTACAGGGGGGCACCACCGGGGAGCTGTTTTTT,CASSVQGGTTGELFF
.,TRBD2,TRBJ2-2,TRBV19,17,TGTGCCAGTAGTGATGGACTAGCGGGAGTTTGGACCGGGGAGCTGTTTTTT,CASSDGLAGVWTGELFF
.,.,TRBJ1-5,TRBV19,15,TGTGCCAGTAGTTCACCGGGATTGCCGGCACAGCCCCAGCATTTT,CASSSPGLPAQPQHF
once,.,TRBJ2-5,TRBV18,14,TGTGCCAGCTCACGCGACAGACAAGAAGAGACCCAGTACTTC,CASSRDRQEETQYF
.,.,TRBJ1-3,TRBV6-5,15,TGTGCCACCGAACCGAGGTCCGAGGGCGGAAACACCATATATTTT,CATEPRSEGGNTIYF
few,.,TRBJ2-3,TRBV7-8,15,TGTGCCAGCAGCTTACCGGGAGCGGCCACAGATACGCAGTATTTT,CASSLPGAATDTQYF
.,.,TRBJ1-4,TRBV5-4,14,TGTGCCAGCAGCTTGGACATGGGGCTAGGAAAACTGTTTTTT,CASSLDMGLGKLFF
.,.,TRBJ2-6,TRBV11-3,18,TGTGCCAGCAGCTTAGAGGGGGCCATAAGCTCTGGGGCCAACGTCCTGACTTTC,CASSLEGAISSGANVLTF
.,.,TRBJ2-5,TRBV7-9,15,TGTGCCAGCAGCTTATTACAGGCATACCAAGAGACCCAGTACTTC,CASSLLQAYQETQYF
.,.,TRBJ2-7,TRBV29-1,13,TGCAGCGTTGGGAAGGGTAACCCCTACGAGCAGTACTTC,CSVGKGNPYEQYF
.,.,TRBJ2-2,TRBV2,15,TGTGCCAGCAGTCCTTCTAGCGTAAACACCGGGGAGCTGTTTTTT,CASSPSSVNTGELFF
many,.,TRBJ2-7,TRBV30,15,TGTGCCTGGAGTGTATTGGGGACGTCCACCTACGAGCAGTACTTC,CAWSVLGTSTYEQYF
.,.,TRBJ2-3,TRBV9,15,TGTGCCAGCAGCGCAATACCCGGGGTATCAGATACGCAGTATTTT,CASSAIPGVSDTQYF
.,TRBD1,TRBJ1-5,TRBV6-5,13,TGTGCCAGCAGTGGGACAGGGGCTCAGCCCCAGCATTTT,CASSGTGAQPQHF
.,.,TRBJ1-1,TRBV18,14,TGTGCCAGCTCACTACGGGGCGGGAACACTGAAGCTTTCTTT,CASSLRGGNTEAFF
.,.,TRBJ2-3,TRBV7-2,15,TGTGCCAGCAGCTTAGGAGTCATATGGACAGATACGCAGTATTTT,CASSLGVIWTDTQYF
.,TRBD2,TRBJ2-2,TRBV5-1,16,TGCGCCAGCAGCCCGACCCCCCAGGGAGGGACCGGGGAGCTGTTTTTT,CASSPTPQGGTGELFF
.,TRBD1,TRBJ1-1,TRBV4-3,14,TGCGCCAGCAGCCCCGGGACAGGGGGCTCTGAAGCTTTCTTT,CASSPGTGGSEAFF
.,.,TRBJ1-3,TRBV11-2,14,TGTGCCAGCAGCCTACTATACCTCGAAAACACCATATATTTT,CASSLLYLENTIYF
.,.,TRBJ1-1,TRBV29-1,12,TGCAGCGGATCGACAGGGAACACTGAAGCTTTCTTT,CSGSTGNTEAFF
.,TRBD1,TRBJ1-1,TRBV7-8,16,TGTGCCAGCAGCTTGTGGACAGGGGGCCCGAACACTGAAGCTTTCTTT,CASSLWTGGPNTEAFF
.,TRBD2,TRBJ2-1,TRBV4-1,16,TGCGCCAGCAGCCACATACTAGCGGGTAAGGGGAATGAGCAGTTCTTC,CASSHILAGKGNEQFF
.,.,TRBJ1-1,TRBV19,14,TGTGCCAGTAGTATCAACAGAGGGAATACTGAAGCTTTCTTT,CASSINRGNTEAFF